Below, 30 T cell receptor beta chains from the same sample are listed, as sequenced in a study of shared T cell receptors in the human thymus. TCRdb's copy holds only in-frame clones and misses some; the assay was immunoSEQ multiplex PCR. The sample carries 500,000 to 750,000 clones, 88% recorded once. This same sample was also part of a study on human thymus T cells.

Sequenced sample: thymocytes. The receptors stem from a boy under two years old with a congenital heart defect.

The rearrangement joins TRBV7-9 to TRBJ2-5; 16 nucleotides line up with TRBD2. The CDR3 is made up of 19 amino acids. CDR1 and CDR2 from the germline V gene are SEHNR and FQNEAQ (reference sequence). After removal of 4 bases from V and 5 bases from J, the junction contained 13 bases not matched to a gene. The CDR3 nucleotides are TGTGCCAGCAGCTCAACTAGAGGGACTAGCGGGAGGGTAAGGGAGACCCAGTACTTC. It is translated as CASSSTRGTSGRVRETQYF.

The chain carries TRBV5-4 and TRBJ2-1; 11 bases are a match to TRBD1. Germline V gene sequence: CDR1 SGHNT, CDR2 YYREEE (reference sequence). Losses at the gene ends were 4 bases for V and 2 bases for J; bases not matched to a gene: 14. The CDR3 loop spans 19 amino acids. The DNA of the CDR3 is TGTGCCAGCAGCCGGCCGGGACAGGGGGAAAGGGCTGCCTACAATGAGCAGTTCTTC. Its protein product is CASSRPGQGERAAYNEQFF. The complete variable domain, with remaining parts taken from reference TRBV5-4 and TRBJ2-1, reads ETGVTQSPTHLIKTRGQQVTLRCSSQSGHNTVSWYQQALGQGPQFIFQYYREEENGRGNFPPRFSGLQFPNYSSELNVNALELDDSALYLCASSRPGQGERAAYNEQFFGPGTRLTVL.

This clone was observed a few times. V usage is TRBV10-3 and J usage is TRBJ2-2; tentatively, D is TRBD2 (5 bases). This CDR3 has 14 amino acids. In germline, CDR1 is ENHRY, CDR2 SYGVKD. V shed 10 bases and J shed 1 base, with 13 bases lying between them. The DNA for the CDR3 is TGTGCCACCTCCTCCGGGGTGAACACCGGGGAGCTGTTTTTT. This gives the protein CATSSGVNTGELFF.

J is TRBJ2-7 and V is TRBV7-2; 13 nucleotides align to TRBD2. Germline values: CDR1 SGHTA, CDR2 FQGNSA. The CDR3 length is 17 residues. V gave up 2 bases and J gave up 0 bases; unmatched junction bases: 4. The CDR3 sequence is CASSLRTSGGDSYEQYF. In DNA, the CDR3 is TGTGCCAGCAGCTTAAGGACTAGCGGGGGAGACTCCTACGAGCAGTACTTC. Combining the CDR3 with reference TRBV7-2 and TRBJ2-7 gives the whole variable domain GAGVSQSPSNKVTEKGKDVELRCDPISGHTALYWYRQSLGQGLEFLIYFQGNSAPDKSGLPSDRFSAERTGGSVSTLTIQRTQQEDSAVYLCASSLRTSGGDSYEQYFGPGTRLTVT.

CDR3 DNA sequence: TGCGCCAGCAGTCAACGGTCTCTAGTTCGGAATACGCAGTATTTT. This gives the protein CASSQRSLVRNTQYF. The chain carries TRBV4-1 and TRBJ2-3; D is unclear. Trimming stripped 6 bases from V and 7 bases from J, with 20 bases between. CDR1 and CDR2 (germline): MGHRA, YSYEKL. The CDR3 contains 15 residues.

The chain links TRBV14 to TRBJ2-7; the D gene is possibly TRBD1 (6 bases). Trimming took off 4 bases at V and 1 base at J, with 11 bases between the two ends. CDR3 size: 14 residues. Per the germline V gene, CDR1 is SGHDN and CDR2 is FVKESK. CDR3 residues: CASSPGTLSYEQYF. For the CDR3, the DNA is TGTGCCAGCAGCCCCGGGACACTTTCCTACGAGCAGTACTTC.

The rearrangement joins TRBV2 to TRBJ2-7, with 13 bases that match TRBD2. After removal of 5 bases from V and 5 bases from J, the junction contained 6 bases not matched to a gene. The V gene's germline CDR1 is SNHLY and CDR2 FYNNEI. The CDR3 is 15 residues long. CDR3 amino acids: CASSWTSGRANEQYF. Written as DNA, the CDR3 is TGTGCCAGCAGTTGGACTAGCGGGAGAGCTAACGAGCAGTACTTC.

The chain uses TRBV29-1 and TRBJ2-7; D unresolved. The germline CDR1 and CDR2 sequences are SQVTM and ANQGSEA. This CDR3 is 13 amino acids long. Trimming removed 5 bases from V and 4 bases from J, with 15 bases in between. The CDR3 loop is CSVSVINVYEQYF. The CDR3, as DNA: TGCAGCGTTTCGGTCATAAACGTGTACGAGCAGTACTTC.

As DNA, the CDR3 is TGTGCCAGCAGCCCACCAGGTGCCGACACTGAAGCTTTCTTT. Its translation is CASSPPGADTEAFF. This sequence joins TRBV5-4 and TRBJ1-1; D is ambiguous. The CDR3 extends over 14 amino acids. The V end was cut by 4 bases, the J end by 3 bases, with 13 bases between. Germline V gives CDR1 SGHNT, CDR2 YYREEE (reference sequence).

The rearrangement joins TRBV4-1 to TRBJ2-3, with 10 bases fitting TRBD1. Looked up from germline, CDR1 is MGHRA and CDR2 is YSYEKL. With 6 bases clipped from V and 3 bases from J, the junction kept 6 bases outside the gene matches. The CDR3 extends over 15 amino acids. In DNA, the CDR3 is TGCGCCAGCAGAGGACAGGGGGATAGGACAGATACGCAGTATTTT. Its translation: CASRGQGDRTDTQYF.

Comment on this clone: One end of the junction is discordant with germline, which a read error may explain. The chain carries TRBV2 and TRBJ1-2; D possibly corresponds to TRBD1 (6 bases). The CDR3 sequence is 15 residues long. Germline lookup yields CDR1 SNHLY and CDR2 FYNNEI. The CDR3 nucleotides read TGTGCCAGCAGGGAAGGAACCATCAGAGGGGGAGGCTACACCTTC. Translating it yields CASREGTIRGGGYTF.

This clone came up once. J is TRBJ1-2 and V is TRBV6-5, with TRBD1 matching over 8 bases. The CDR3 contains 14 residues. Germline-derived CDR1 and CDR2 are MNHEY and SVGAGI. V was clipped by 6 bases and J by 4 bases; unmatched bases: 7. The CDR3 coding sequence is TGTGCCAGCAGCAAGGGACAGGAGATCTATGGCTACACCTTC. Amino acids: CASSKGQEIYGYTF.

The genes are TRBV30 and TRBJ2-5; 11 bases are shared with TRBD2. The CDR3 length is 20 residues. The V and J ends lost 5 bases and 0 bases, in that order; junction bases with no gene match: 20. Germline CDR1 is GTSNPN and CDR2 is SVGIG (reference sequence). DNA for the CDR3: TGTGCCTGGTCCTTCAGGGTAGCGGGAGGGCGGGACGGGTACCAAGAGACCCAGTACTTC. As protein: CAWSFRVAGGRDGYQETQYF.

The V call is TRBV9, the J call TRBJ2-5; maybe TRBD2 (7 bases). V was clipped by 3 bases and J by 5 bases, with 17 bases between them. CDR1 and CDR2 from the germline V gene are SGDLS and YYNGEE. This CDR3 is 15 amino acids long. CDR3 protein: CASSAYGGRGETQYF. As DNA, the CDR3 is TGTGCCAGCAGCGCCTACGGGGGGCGCGGGGAGACCCAGTACTTC.

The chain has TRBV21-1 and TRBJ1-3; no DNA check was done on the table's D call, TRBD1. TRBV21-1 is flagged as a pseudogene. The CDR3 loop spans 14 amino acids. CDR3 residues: CASPRVYSGNTIYF. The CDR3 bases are TGTGCCAGCCCCAGGGTATACTCTGGAAACACCATATATTTT.

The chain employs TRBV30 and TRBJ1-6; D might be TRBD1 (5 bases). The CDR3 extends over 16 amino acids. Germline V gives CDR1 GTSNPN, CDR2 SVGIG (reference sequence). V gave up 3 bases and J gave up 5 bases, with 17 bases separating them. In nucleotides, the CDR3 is TGTGCCTGGAGCCCGAACGGGGGAGGGGATAATTCACCCCTCCACTTT. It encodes CAWSPNGGGDNSPLHF.

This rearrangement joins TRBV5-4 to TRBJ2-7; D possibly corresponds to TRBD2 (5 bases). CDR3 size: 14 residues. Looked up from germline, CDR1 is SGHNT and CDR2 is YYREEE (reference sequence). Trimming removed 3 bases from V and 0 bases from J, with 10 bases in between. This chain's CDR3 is CASSYGVHSYEQYF. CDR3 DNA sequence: TGTGCCAGCAGCTACGGGGTCCACTCCTACGAGCAGTACTTC.

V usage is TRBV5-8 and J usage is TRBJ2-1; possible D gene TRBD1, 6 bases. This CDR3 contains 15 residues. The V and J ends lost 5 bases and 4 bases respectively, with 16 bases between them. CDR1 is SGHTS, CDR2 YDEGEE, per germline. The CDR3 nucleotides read TGTGCCAGCAGAATGAAGGGGGATAGATACAATGAGCAGTTCTTC. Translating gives CASRMKGDRYNEQFF.

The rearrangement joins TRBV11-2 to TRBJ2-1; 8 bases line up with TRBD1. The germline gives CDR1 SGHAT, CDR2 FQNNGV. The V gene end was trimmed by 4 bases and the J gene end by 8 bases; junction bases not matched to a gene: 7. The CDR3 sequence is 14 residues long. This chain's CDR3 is CASSSTGVDDEQFF. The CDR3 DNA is TGTGCCAGCAGCTCGACAGGGGTCGACGATGAGCAGTTCTTC.

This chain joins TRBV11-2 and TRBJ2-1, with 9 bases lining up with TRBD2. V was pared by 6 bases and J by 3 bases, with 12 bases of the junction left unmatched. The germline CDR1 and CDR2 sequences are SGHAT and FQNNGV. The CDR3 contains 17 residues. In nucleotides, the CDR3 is TGTGCCAGCAGGGACCCGGGAGCGGGAGGACACTACAATGAGCAGTTCTTC. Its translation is CASRDPGAGGHYNEQFF.

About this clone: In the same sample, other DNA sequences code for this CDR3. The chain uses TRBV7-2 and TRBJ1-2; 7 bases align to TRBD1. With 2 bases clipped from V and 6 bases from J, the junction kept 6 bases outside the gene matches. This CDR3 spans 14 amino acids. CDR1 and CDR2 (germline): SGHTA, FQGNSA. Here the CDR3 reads CASSLPDREDGYTF. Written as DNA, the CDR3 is TGTGCCAGCAGCTTACCCGACAGGGAAGATGGCTACACCTTC. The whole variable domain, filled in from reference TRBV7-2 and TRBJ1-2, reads GAGVSQSPSNKVTEKGKDVELRCDPISGHTALYWYRQSLGQGLEFLIYFQGNSAPDKSGLPSDRFSAERTGGSVSTLTIQRTQQEDSAVYLCASSLPDREDGYTFGSGTRLTVV.

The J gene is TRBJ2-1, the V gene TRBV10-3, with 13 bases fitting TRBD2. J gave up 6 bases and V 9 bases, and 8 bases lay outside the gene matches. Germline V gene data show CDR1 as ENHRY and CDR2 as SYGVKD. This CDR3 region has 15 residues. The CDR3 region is CAISGLAGSGNEQFF. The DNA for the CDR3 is TGTGCCATTTCGGGACTAGCGGGATCGGGCAATGAGCAGTTCTTC.

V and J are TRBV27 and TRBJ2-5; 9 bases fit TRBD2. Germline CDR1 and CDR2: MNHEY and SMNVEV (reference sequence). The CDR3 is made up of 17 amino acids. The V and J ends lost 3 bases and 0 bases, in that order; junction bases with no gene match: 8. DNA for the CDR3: TGTGCCAGCAGTTTGGTGCAAACTAGCGGGCACCAAGAGACCCAGTACTTC. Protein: CASSLVQTSGHQETQYF.

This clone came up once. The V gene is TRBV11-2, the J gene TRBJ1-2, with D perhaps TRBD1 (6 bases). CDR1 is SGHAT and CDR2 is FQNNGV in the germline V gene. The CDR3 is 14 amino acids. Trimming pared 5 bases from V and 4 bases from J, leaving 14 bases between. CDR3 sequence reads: CASSHPGVIYGYTF. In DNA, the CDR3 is TGTGCCAGCAGCCACCCAGGGGTGATCTATGGCTACACCTTC.

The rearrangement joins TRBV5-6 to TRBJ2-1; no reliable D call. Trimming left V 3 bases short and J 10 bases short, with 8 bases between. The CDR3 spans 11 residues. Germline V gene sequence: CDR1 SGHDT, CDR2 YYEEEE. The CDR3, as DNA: TGTGCCAGCAGCTATCAACAGGAGCAGTTCTTC. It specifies CASSYQQEQFF.

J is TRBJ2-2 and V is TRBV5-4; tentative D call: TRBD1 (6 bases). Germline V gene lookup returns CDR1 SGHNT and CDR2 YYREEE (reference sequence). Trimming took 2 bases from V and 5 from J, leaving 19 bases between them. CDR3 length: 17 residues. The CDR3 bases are TGTGCCAGCAGCTTCTCCTGGATGGGCAGGGGAACCGGGGAGCTGTTTTTT. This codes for CASSFSWMGRGTGELFF.

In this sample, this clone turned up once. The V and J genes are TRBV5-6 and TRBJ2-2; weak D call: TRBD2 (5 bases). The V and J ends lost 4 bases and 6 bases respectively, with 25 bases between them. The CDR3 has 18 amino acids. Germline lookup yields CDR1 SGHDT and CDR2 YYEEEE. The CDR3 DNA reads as TGTGCCAGCAGCCCCCTTAAAACAGCCGTCGGAGGCGCCGGGGAGCTGTTTTTT. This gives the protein CASSPLKTAVGGAGELFF. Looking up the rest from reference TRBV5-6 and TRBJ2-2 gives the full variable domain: DAGVTQSPTHLIKTRGQQVTLRCSPKSGHDTVSWYQQALGQGPQFIFQYYEEEERQRGNFPDRFSGHQFPNYSSELNVNALLLGDSALYLCASSPLKTAVGGAGELFFGEGSRLTVL.

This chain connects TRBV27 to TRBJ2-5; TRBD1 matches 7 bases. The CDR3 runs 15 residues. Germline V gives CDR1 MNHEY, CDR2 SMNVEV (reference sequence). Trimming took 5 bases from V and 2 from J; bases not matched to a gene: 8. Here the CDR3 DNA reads TGTGCCAGCAGTCCCCAGACAGGGTTGCAAGAGACCCAGTACTTC. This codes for CASSPQTGLQETQYF.

The chain's CDR3 is CATSRDQGSSAYEQYF. DNA for the CDR3: TGTGCCACCAGCAGAGATCAGGGCAGCTCGGCCTACGAGCAGTACTTC. V gene TRBV15 combines with J gene TRBJ2-7; the D gene is possibly TRBD1 (5 bases). Deletions cut 0 bases from V and 2 bases from J, with 14 bases between. Germline CDR1 LNHNV, CDR2 YYDKDF (reference sequence). This CDR3 comprises 16 residues.

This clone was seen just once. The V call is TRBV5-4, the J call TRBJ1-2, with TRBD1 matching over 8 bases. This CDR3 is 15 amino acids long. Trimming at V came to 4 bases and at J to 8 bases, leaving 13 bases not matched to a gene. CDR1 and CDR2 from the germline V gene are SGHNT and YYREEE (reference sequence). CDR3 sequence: CASSLDRGRTRGYTF. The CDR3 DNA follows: TGTGCCAGCAGCCTAGACAGGGGACGCACTAGGGGCTACACCTTC.